This T cell receptor beta chain was sequenced in a study of T cells in localized non-small cell lung cancer. Turning to this clone: Its specificity is not known.

Trimming took 8 bases from V and 5 from J, leaving 16 bases between them. The CDR3 consists of 14 residues. Germline-derived CDR1 and CDR2 are MRHNA and SNTAGT. Produced via immunoSEQ multiplex PCR; TCRdb's table is partial and in-frame only. The sample holds tens of thousands of clones, roughly 87% seen once. Study-wide results and caveats: Heterogeneity cannot be ruled out, as sequencing used one tumor region only. Paired adjacent lung recovered a median roughly 56 of the top 100 tumor clones. Uninvolved adjacent lung showed higher T cell clonality than tumor.

The V call is TRBV6-4, the J call TRBJ1-3, with D uncertain. The sample here was peripheral blood, taken before any cancer treatment. This clonotype was sampled from a man aged 35-69 years with stage I squamous cell lung carcinoma. In DNA form, the CDR3 reads TGTGCCAGCTTCGTCGCAGCGTCACGAAACACCATATATTTT. Translated: CASFVAASRNTIYF.